Given below is one TCR beta chain in context. This entry comes from a study of lymphopenia after photon versus proton radiotherapy. Only in-frame clones appear in the TCRdb table, and some are missing; sequencing was by immunoSEQ multiplex PCR. The table lists more than 35,000 clones, more than 70% of them singletons. The ends were cut back, 1 base at V and 6 bases at J, with 9 bases in the middle. Germline V gene sequence: CDR1 SGHTA, CDR2 FQGNSA. The CDR3 totals 13 residues. This TCR was sampled from a man in his fifties or sixties with gastric cancer. The V call is TRBV7-2, the J call TRBJ1-1; D unresolved. The source was peripheral blood, collected from a patient treated with photon-based radiotherapy. CDR3 nucleotide sequence: TGTGCCAGCAGCTTAGTGTCCAGTGCTGAAGCTTTCTTT. The encoded protein is CASSLVSSAEAFF.